The 4 T cell receptor beta chains below come from one sample, sequenced in a study of control samples from healthy donors and cancer patients (dated by TCRdb to about 2020). Library generation was performed with the immunoSEQ multiplex PCR assay. TCRdb mirrors the immuneACCESS table, restricted to in-frame sequences. Some clones are absent from its copies; in checked studies, under half trace to an unresolved V gene, and the reason for the others is unknown. For this sample there are some 99,000 clones; 90% appear just once. Jointly, the top ten make up 3.5% to 4.5% of the sample. Specimen: blood. All receptors derive from a human donor in good health. The donor label of this sample is uncertain.

The chain uses TRBV19 and TRBJ1-2; D gene uncertain. The V gene lost 5 bases and the J gene lost 8 bases, with 18 bases spanning the gap. This CDR3 contains 14 residues. Germline V gene sequence: CDR1 LNHDA, CDR2 SQIVND (reference sequence). Here the CDR3 reads CASSSAPTGWGYTF. The DNA of the CDR3 is TGTGCCAGTAGTTCGGCCCCGACTGGATGGGGCTACACCTTC. Filled out from reference TRBV19 and TRBJ1-2, the complete variable domain reads DGGITQSPKYLFRKEGQNVTLSCEQNLNHDAMYWYRQDPGQGLRLIYYSQIVNDFQKGDIAEGYSVSREKKESFPLTVTSAQKNPTAFYLCASSSAPTGWGYTFGSGTRLTVV.

The chain recombines TRBV7-8 with TRBJ1-5; 7 nucleotides align to TRBD1. This CDR3 spans 14 amino acids. Germline CDR1 SGHVS, CDR2 FQNEAQ. With V trimmed by 5 bases and J by 4 bases, 5 bases remained unmatched. The CDR3 sequence is CASSPDRENQPQHF. As DNA, the CDR3 is TGTGCCAGCAGCCCCGACAGGGAAAATCAGCCCCAGCATTTT.

This rearrangement joins TRBV7-9 to TRBJ2-2, with D unresolved. Per germline, CDR1 SEHNR and CDR2 FQNEAQ (reference sequence). Trimming shortened V by 5 bases and J by 4 bases, and 8 bases separated the two germline ends. This CDR3 contains 13 residues. CDR3 nucleotides: TGTGCCAGCAGCCCCCAAGGCACCGGGGAGCTGTTTTTT. This translates into CASSPQGTGELFF.

V usage is TRBV4-2 and J usage is TRBJ2-3, with TRBD1 matching 11 bases. V lost 1 base to trimming and J lost 5 bases; unmatched junction nucleotides: 8. The CDR3 loop spans 17 amino acids. CDR1 LGHNA and CDR2 YNFKEQ come from the germline V gene. CDR3 protein: CASSQGAGTGGGDTQYF. The CDR3 DNA sequence: TGTGCCAGCAGCCAAGGGGCCGGGACAGGGGGTGGAGATACGCAGTATTTT.